This entry lists 20 T cell receptor beta chains sequenced from one sample in a study of CD8 T cells in ankylosing spondylitis. TCRdb passed the 5' RACE reads through MiXCR, listing each CDR3 protein once. The table lists about 240,000 distinct CDR3 sequences, 8% to 11% of them singletons. The specimen was blood, either unsorted or a sorted T cell fraction (not recorded which). Every receptor here comes from a male donor with ankylosing spondylitis or in good health (not recorded which).

In its sample, this clonotype was seen many times. V usage is TRBV15 and J usage is TRBJ2-1; a possible D gene is TRBD2 (5 bases). In germline, CDR1 is LNHNV, CDR2 YYDKDF (reference sequence). This CDR3 comprises 15 residues. The ends were cut back, 0 bases at V and 4 bases at J, with 10 bases in the middle. The CDR3 DNA reads as TGTGCCACCAGCAGAGATCGGGGTGTTTACAATGAGCAGTTCTTC. This sequence encodes CATSRDRGVYNEQFF.

This clonotype was seen ten or more times. This chain joins TRBV6-5 and TRBJ2-7; no reliable D call. The CDR3 has 14 residues. Germline loops: CDR1 MNHEY, CDR2 SVGAGI. V lost 3 bases to trimming and J lost 5 bases, with 14 bases between them. The CDR3: CASSYTTSKDEQYF. The CDR3 nucleotides are TGTGCCAGCAGTTATACTACGAGCAAGGACGAGCAGTACTTC.

This clonotype was detected many times. This rearrangement joins TRBV14 to TRBJ2-1; maybe TRBD2 (5 bases). Trimming pared 3 bases from V and 7 bases from J, leaving 10 bases between. The CDR3 length is 13 residues. CDR1 is SGHDN and CDR2 is FVKESK in the germline V gene. DNA of the CDR3: TGTGCCAGCAGCCAGATTCCGGGGAATGAGCAGTTCTTC. Its protein product is CASSQIPGNEQFF. Variable domain in full (rest from reference TRBV14 and TRBJ2-1): EAGVTQFPSHSVIEKGQTVTLRCDPISGHDNLYWYRRVMGKEIKFLLHFVKESKQDESGMPNNRFLAERTGGTYSTLKVQPAELEDSGVYFCASSQIPGNEQFFGPGTRLTVL.

This clonotype has a count of ten or more. This chain links TRBV7-2 with TRBJ1-2, with D unresolved. V was clipped by 1 base and J by 3 bases, with 6 bases between them. Germline assignment: CDR1 SGHTA and CDR2 FQGNSA. The CDR3 runs 13 residues. The CDR3 region is CASSLEVHYGYTF. The CDR3 nucleotides read TGTGCCAGCAGCTTAGAGGTTCACTATGGCTACACCTTC.

The DNA for the CDR3 is TGTGCCAGCAGCGCCCCGGACCGTAGCAAACTGTTTTTT. Translation: CASSAPDRSKLFF. This chain connects TRBV9 to TRBJ1-4, with D unclear. The CDR3 loop spans 13 amino acids. Germline V gene sequence: CDR1 SGDLS, CDR2 YYNGEE. V lost 3 bases and J lost 11, with 14 bases in between.

This clonotype was recorded at least ten times. The V call is TRBV3-1, the J call TRBJ2-6; 7 bases are shared with TRBD1. The trim removed 1 base at V and 2 bases at J, leaving 2 bases unmatched. Germline CDR1 LGHDT, CDR2 YNNKEL (reference sequence). The CDR3 extends over 16 amino acids. The CDR3 DNA reads TGTGCCAGCAGCCAAGGAGGGACAGCTGGGGCCAACGTCCTGACTTTC. Amino acid sequence: CASSQGGTAGANVLTF.

This clonotype was seen at least ten times. This rearrangement joins TRBV3-1 to TRBJ2-5, with D perhaps being TRBD1 or TRBD2 (5 bases each). The CDR3 extends over 16 amino acids. Trimming shortened V by 0 bases and J by 2 bases, and 13 bases separated the two germline ends. Germline assignment: CDR1 LGHDT and CDR2 YNNKEL (reference sequence). The CDR3 DNA is TGTGCCAGCAGCCAAGAATTTCCGGGGCTACAAGAGACCCAGTACTTC. Its protein is CASSQEFPGLQETQYF.

A word on this clonotype: A much larger clone lies a single base off, so this may be a read error. This sequence joins TRBV12-3 or TRBV12-4 and TRBJ1-1; D ambiguous. This CDR3 is built from 11 residues. CDR3 bases: TGTGCCAGCGGGCAGCGATCTGAAGTTTTCTTT. This translates into CASGQRSEVFF.

The chain employs TRBV5-1 and TRBJ2-7; possibly TRBD1 for D (5 bases). The V and J ends lost 4 bases and 0 bases respectively, with 17 bases between them. CDR3 length equals 16 residues. Germline V gene lookup returns CDR1 SGHRS and CDR2 YFSETQ. CDR3 in amino acids: CASSDTTGVRSYEQYF. CDR3 bases: TGCGCCAGCAGCGATACTACAGGAGTACGCTCCTACGAGCAGTACTTC.

This clonotype was found many times. This chain joins TRBV5-1 and TRBJ2-1, with D uncertain. Per the germline V gene, CDR1 is SGHRS and CDR2 is YFSETQ. The V end was cut by 0 bases, the J end by 8 bases, with 6 bases between. This CDR3 is 12 amino acids long. The CDR3 nucleotides read TGCGCCAGCAGCTTGGCCGGGCATGAGCAGTTCTTC. Translated, it gives CASSLAGHEQFF.

This clonotype was found many times. V is TRBV20-1 and J is TRBJ2-1; 10 bases are shared with TRBD2. This CDR3 has 14 residues. Per the germline V gene, CDR1 is DFQATT and CDR2 is SNEGSKA (reference sequence). After removal of 6 bases from V and 6 bases from J, the junction contained 8 bases not matched to a gene. CDR3 loop: CSAVLAGGRNEQFF. As DNA, the CDR3 is TGCAGTGCCGTCTTAGCGGGGGGCCGCAATGAGCAGTTCTTC.

This clonotype was seen only a few times. The chain couples TRBV5-5 to TRBJ1-6; D unresolved. Between the trimmed V and J ends, which lost 2 bases and 8 bases, there was a span of 11 bases. Germline values: CDR1 SGHKS, CDR2 YYEKEE (reference sequence). CDR3 size: 14 residues. CDR3 sequence reads: CASSLYVRDSPLHF. For the CDR3, the DNA is TGTGCCAGCAGCTTATATGTTCGGGATTCACCCCTCCACTTT. The full variable domain, completed using reference TRBV5-5 and TRBJ1-6, is DAGVTQSPTHLIKTRGQQVTLRCSPISGHKSVSWYQQVLGQGPQFIFQYYEKEERGRGNFPDRFSARQFPNYSSELNVNALLLGDSALYLCASSLYVRDSPLHFGNGTRLTVT.

This clonotype was observed a handful of times. V gene TRBV25-1 combines with J gene TRBJ1-6; D uncertain. The CDR3 is 15 residues long. Germline assignment: CDR1 MGHDK and CDR2 SYGVNS. Trimming removed 2 bases at V and 9 bases at J, with 14 bases between. CDR3 in DNA: TGTGCCAGCAGTGAAGTCGCGGGAAACGTTTCACCCCTCCACTTT. It yields the protein CASSEVAGNVSPLHF. Full variable domain (outside the CDR3, taken from reference TRBV25-1 and TRBJ1-6): EADIYQTPRYLVIGTGKKITLECSQTMGHDKMYWYQQDPGMELHLIHYSYGVNSTEKGDLSSESTVSRIRTEHFPLTLESARPSHTSQYLCASSEVAGNVSPLHFGNGTRLTVT.

At least ten counts were recorded for this clonotype. The V call is TRBV18, the J call TRBJ1-1; 9 bases line up with TRBD1. The CDR3 totals 16 residues. The junction had 5 bases not matched to a gene; V was cut back by 3 bases and J by 0 bases. Germline CDR1 and CDR2: KGHSH and LQKENI. In DNA form, the CDR3 reads TGTGCCAGCTCACCGAGACAGGGGGGGATGAACACTGAAGCTTTCTTT. It yields the protein CASSPRQGGMNTEAFF.

This clonotype was observed many times. The chain uses TRBV30 and TRBJ2-2; TRBD2 is a possible D gene (6 bases). Between the trimmed V and J ends, which lost 0 bases and 2 bases, there was a span of 16 bases. The CDR3 has 17 residues. CDR1 is GTSNPN and CDR2 is SVGIG in the germline V gene (reference sequence). The CDR3 DNA follows: TGTGCCTGGAGTGTCGGGTGGGACTCGCTAAACACCGGGGAGCTGTTTTTT. It codes for CAWSVGWDSLNTGELFF.

The chain's CDR3 is CASSLTGTGGPGELFF. CDR3 DNA sequence: TGCGCCAGCAGCTTGACAGGGACAGGGGGCCCCGGGGAGCTGTTTTTT. The genes are TRBV5-1 and TRBJ2-2, with 12 bases aligning to TRBD1. V gave up 1 base and J gave up 6 bases; unmatched junction bases: 4. The CDR3 runs 16 residues. The germline CDR1 and CDR2 sequences are SGHRS and YFSETQ.

This clonotype was seen repeatedly, ten times or more. This rearrangement joins TRBV20-1 to TRBJ2-5; TRBD2 is a possible D gene (6 bases). The germline CDR1 and CDR2 sequences are DFQATT and SNEGSKA (reference sequence). The CDR3 contains 13 residues. The ends were cut back, 2 bases at V and 0 bases at J, with 7 bases in the middle. The CDR3: CSARRDYQETQYF. The CDR3 DNA reads TGCAGTGCTAGACGGGACTACCAAGAGACCCAGTACTTC.

This clonotype was counted between two and nine times. The chain joins TRBV7-2 to TRBJ2-4, with D perhaps TRBD1 or TRBD2 (5 bases each). Germline V lookup: CDR1 SGHTA, CDR2 FQGNSA. The length of the CDR3 is 13 residues. V was cut by 3 bases and J by 9 bases, with 12 bases left in between. The CDR3 sequence is CASSFEGSGIQYF. DNA for the CDR3: TGTGCCAGCAGCTTCGAGGGGTCGGGCATTCAGTACTTC.

The J gene is TRBJ1-1, the V gene TRBV5-5, with 9 nucleotides matching TRBD1. The CDR3 totals 13 residues. Germline values: CDR1 SGHKS, CDR2 YYEKEE (reference sequence). J gave up 5 bases and V 4 bases, and 3 bases lay outside the gene matches. CDR3 in amino acids: CASSRTGETEAFF. The DNA of the CDR3 is TGTGCCAGCAGCCGGACAGGGGAGACTGAAGCTTTCTTT. Full variable domain (rest looked up from reference TRBV5-5 and TRBJ1-1): DAGVTQSPTHLIKTRGQQVTLRCSPISGHKSVSWYQQVLGQGPQFIFQYYEKEERGRGNFPDRFSARQFPNYSSELNVNALLLGDSALYLCASSRTGETEAFFGQGTRLTVV.

The sample holds many counts of this clonotype. This sequence joins TRBV12-3 or TRBV12-4 and TRBJ2-7; a possible D gene is TRBD2 (5 bases). The CDR3 has 12 residues. V was pared by 6 bases and J by 3 bases, with 9 bases between. As DNA, the CDR3 is TGTGCCAGCAGCGGGGATGGCTACGAGCAGTACTTC. Its translation: CASSGDGYEQYF.